The T cell receptor (beta chain) described here comes from a study of regulatory T cells in long-lasting Graves disease. For TCR beta, libraries came from iRepertoire HTBI primers and Arm-PCR of CDR3 regions. Each CDR3 protein is one row after TCRdb ran MiXCR on the multiplex PCR reads. The sample yields about 520,000 distinct CDR3 sequences, around 13% seen once. The CDR3 covers 14 residues. Trimming took 5 bases from V and 10 from J; bases not matched to a gene: 8. Germline V gene data show CDR1 as SGHTA and CDR2 as FQGTGA. Time point meaning: newly diagnosed GD, antithyroid drugs for less than 3 months. Isolated PBMC RNA provided the starting material for the TCR library. This clonotype was observed many times. This sample was shared with a second study, whose subject was T cells in Graves' hyperthyroidism and ophthalmopathy. Per that study: Using the HTBI primer set, a first-round RT-PCR was run on the TCR CDR3.

The source of this sequence is a woman aged 30 to 39 with Graves disease. The rearrangement joins TRBV7-3 to TRBJ2-1; TRBD2 aligns across 10 bases. This specimen was peripheral blood mononuclear cells (PBMCs), taken at new diagnosis, from a patient treated with antithyroid drugs. CDR3 sequence: CASSKSGRADEQFF. CDR3 sequence (DNA): TGTGCCAGCAGCAAGAGCGGGAGGGCCGACGAGCAGTTCTTC.